Below, 9 T cell receptor beta chains from the same sample are listed, as sequenced in a study of beta chain features in type 1 diabetes. Reverse transcribing all isolated RNA meant expressed TCRB transcripts were sequenced. Generated by immunoSEQ multiplex PCR, the TCRdb table keeps only in-frame clones and is missing some. The table includes some 270,000 clones, roughly 14% detected once. Specimen: naive CD4+ T cells from blood. These receptors were obtained from a woman in her 40s in good health.

The sample holds a few counts of this clone. J is TRBJ2-2 and V is TRBV6-5, with D maybe TRBD1 (6 bases). The germline V gene encodes CDR1 MNHEY and CDR2 SVGAGI. Trimming pared 8 bases from V and 1 base from J, leaving 14 bases between. The CDR3 totals 15 residues. Here the CDR3 DNA reads TGTGCCAGCGGCAGGGTACAGGGGAACACCGGGGAGCTGTTTTTT. Protein product: CASGRVQGNTGELFF.

The rearrangement links TRBV28 to TRBJ1-2; unclear D gene. V lost 8 bases and J 2 bases, leaving 15 bases between the germline ends. The CDR3 covers 14 residues. Germline V gene lookup returns CDR1 MDHEN and CDR2 SYDVKM. Here the CDR3 reads CASLLTGFNYGYTF. The CDR3 DNA reads as TGTGCCAGCCTCTTGACGGGGTTCAACTATGGCTACACCTTC.

The table lists this clone with a few counts. The chain links TRBV2 to TRBJ2-3; D might be TRBD2 (6 bases). The CDR3 spans 15 residues. The germline CDR1 and CDR2 sequences are SNHLY and FYNNEI. Trimming stripped 3 bases from V and 1 base from J, with 11 bases between. CDR3 amino acids: CASSDPGGGTDTQYF. CDR3 coding DNA: TGTGCCAGCAGTGACCCCGGGGGTGGCACAGATACGCAGTATTTT.

A few counts support this clone. The V and J genes are TRBV7-9 and TRBJ1-5; D is perhaps TRBD1 (6 bases). V lost 3 bases and J 0 bases, leaving 12 bases between the germline ends. The CDR3 has 16 amino acids. The germline gives CDR1 SEHNR, CDR2 FQNEAQ (reference sequence). DNA of the CDR3: TGTGCCAGCAGCTTCGGACAGCCTTATAGCAATCAGCCCCAGCATTTT. Translation: CASSFGQPYSNQPQHF.

This clone showed up just a few times. The chain is built from TRBV18 and TRBJ2-2; TRBD1 agrees at 7 bases. Per the germline V gene, CDR1 is KGHSH and CDR2 is LQKENI. The junction had 6 bases not matched to a gene; V was cut back by 3 bases and J by 2 bases. The CDR3 contains 16 residues. CDR3 DNA sequence: TGTGCCAGCTCACCCCAGGGACAGACCAACACCGGGGAGCTGTTTTTT. Amino acid sequence: CASSPQGQTNTGELFF. The whole variable domain, remainder taken from reference TRBV18 and TRBJ2-2, is NAGVMQNPRHLVRRRGQEARLRCSPMKGHSHVYWYRQLPEEGLKFMVYLQKENIIDESGMPKERFSAEFPKEGPSILRIQQVVRGDSAAYFCASSPQGQTNTGELFFGEGSRLTVL.

This clone has more than one count but fewer than ten. This sequence joins TRBV5-6 and TRBJ1-2; 8 bases align to TRBD1. Per the germline V gene, CDR1 is SGHDT and CDR2 is YYEEEE. The length of the CDR3 is 15 residues. The V gene end was trimmed by 4 bases and the J gene end by 2 bases; junction bases not matched to a gene: 7. The CDR3 DNA reads as TGTGCCAGCAGCCCCGACAGGGGATTAAACTATGGCTACACCTTC. This encodes CASSPDRGLNYGYTF.

The V gene is TRBV4-3, the J gene TRBJ2-5, with TRBD2 matching over 7 bases. Germline CDR1 LGHNA, CDR2 YSLEER. This CDR3 is built from 14 residues. J was trimmed by 5 bases and V by 6 bases; bases with no gene match: 9. CDR3 DNA sequence: TGCGCCAGCAGTGGCCTGGGGGGAGGGGAGACCCAGTACTTC. Its translation: CASSGLGGGETQYF.

This clone was seen repeatedly, ten times or more. The J gene is TRBJ2-2, the V gene TRBV4-3; 8 bases match TRBD1. V shed 0 bases, J shed 6 bases, and the junction held 3 bases outside the gene matches. The length of the CDR3 is 15 residues. The germline CDR1 and CDR2 sequences are LGHNA and YSLEER. DNA for the CDR3: TGCGCCAGCAGCCAAGAGCAGGGGGCGCCCGGGGAGCTGTTTTTT. Protein sequence: CASSQEQGAPGELFF.

The V gene is TRBV7-8, the J gene TRBJ2-3, with TRBD2 matching over 7 bases. V dropped 1 base and J dropped 6; count of bases not matched to a gene: 19. Germline assignment: CDR1 SGHVS and CDR2 FQNEAQ. The CDR3 runs 19 residues. The CDR3 DNA reads as TGTGCCAGCAGCTTAGGAAGGGTCCGGCGGGGGTCGCCGGCGGATACGCAGTATTTT. It codes for CASSLGRVRRGSPADTQYF.